This entry lists 17 T cell receptor beta chains sequenced from one sample in a study of T cell changes during pregnancy in multiple sclerosis. TCRdb's copy holds only in-frame clones and misses some; the assay was immunoSEQ multiplex PCR. The data show about 100,000 clones, 80% to 95% seen once. The sample in question was peripheral blood, obtained after pregnancy. These receptors originate from a female donor with multiple sclerosis, enrolled in a pregnancy study.

V usage is TRBV19 and J usage is TRBJ2-7; 9 nucleotides match TRBD2. The CDR3 is 16 residues long. V dropped 1 base and J dropped 0; count of bases not matched to a gene: 4. Germline lookup yields CDR1 LNHDA and CDR2 SQIVND (reference sequence). The CDR3 sequence is CASSIGLAASSYEQYF. The CDR3 DNA is TGTGCCAGTAGTATAGGACTAGCGGCCAGCTCCTACGAGCAGTACTTC.

The chain carries TRBV18 and TRBJ2-5, with a weak D call TRBD2 (7 bases). V was clipped by 0 bases and J by 5 bases, with 19 bases between them. The CDR3 totals 17 residues. Germline values: CDR1 KGHSH, CDR2 LQKENI. CDR3 residues: CASSPPDRRGAGETQYF. The CDR3 DNA reads TGTGCCAGCTCACCACCAGATCGCCGGGGGGCCGGGGAGACCCAGTACTTC.

This clone showed up just once. The chain is built from TRBV5-5 and TRBJ1-2; 9 nucleotides match TRBD1. The length of the CDR3 is 12 residues. The germline V gene has CDR1 SGHKS and CDR2 YYEKEE (reference sequence). V was clipped by 4 bases and J by 13 bases; unmatched bases: 8. This CDR3 is CASSGRGTGSTF. The CDR3 DNA reads as TGTGCCAGCAGCGGACGGGGGACAGGGTCCACCTTC.

This clone has a single count. The chain carries TRBV5-1 and TRBJ2-1; TRBD2 agrees at 8 bases. There are 16 residues in the CDR3. V lost 3 bases and J lost 1; bases outside the gene matches: 6. Per germline, CDR1 SGHRS and CDR2 YFSETQ. CDR3 bases: TGCGCCAGCAGCTGGGAAACTAGCGGATCCTACAATGAGCAGTTCTTC. Amino acids: CASSWETSGSYNEQFF.

This clone has just one count. This chain joins TRBV9 and TRBJ2-2; D perhaps matches TRBD1 (5 bases). CDR1 and CDR2 (germline): SGDLS, YYNGEE. The V end lost 0 bases, the J end lost 4 bases, and 10 bases lay between the germline ends. The CDR3 is 15 residues long. CDR3 DNA: TGTGCCAGCAGCGTAGGCAGGGCCGCCACCGGGGAGCTGTTTTTT. Its protein product is CASSVGRAATGELFF.

The genes are TRBV28 and TRBJ1-4; perhaps TRBD1 as D (5 bases). Trimming cost V 2 bases and J 8 bases, with 12 bases left between them. The length of the CDR3 is 14 residues. Germline assignment: CDR1 MDHEN and CDR2 SYDVKM. CDR3 residues: CASSLIGGGEKLFF. The CDR3 bases are TGTGCCAGCAGTTTAATCGGGGGAGGGGAAAAACTGTTTTTT. The variable domain in full, with the rest retrieved from reference TRBV28 and TRBJ1-4, is DVKVTQSSRYLVKRTGEKVFLECVQDMDHENMFWYRQDPGLGLRLIYFSYDVKMKEKGDIPEGYSVSREKKERFSLILESASTNQTSMYLCASSLIGGGEKLFFGSGTQLSVL.

This chain connects TRBV9 to TRBJ2-2; D is unresolved. The CDR3 spans 12 residues. From germline, CDR1 is SGDLS and CDR2 YYNGEE. The germline V and J ends were trimmed by 1 base and 7 bases, with 5 bases remaining between them. For the CDR3, the DNA is TGTGCCAGCAGCGTATTCGGCGGGGAGCTGTTTTTT. Its translation: CASSVFGGELFF.

The chain uses TRBV18 and TRBJ2-5, with a possible D match to TRBD1 (5 bases). V was cut by 6 bases and J by 2 bases, with 10 bases left in between. The CDR3 sequence is 13 residues long. CDR1 is KGHSH, CDR2 LQKENI, per germline. The chain's CDR3 is CASSATEQETQYF. The CDR3 DNA follows: TGTGCCAGCTCGGCGACAGAGCAAGAGACCCAGTACTTC.

This clone has just one count. V gene TRBV2 combines with J gene TRBJ2-7; maybe TRBD2 (5 bases). CDR1 and CDR2 (germline): SNHLY, FYNNEI. V was cut by 4 bases and J by 0 bases, with 13 bases left in between. The CDR3 length is 15 residues. The CDR3 DNA follows: TGTGCCAGCAGTGTACGAGGGCGGAGCTCCTACGAGCAGTACTTC. It yields the protein CASSVRGRSSYEQYF.

The chain couples TRBV6-5 to TRBJ1-5; 7 bases match TRBD1. Germline loops: CDR1 MNHEY, CDR2 SVGAGI. V lost 5 bases and J lost 4; bases outside the gene matches: 8. The length of the CDR3 is 15 residues. The CDR3 sequence is CASSRTGQFNQPQHF. The CDR3 nucleotides read TGTGCCAGCAGTCGGACGGGACAGTTTAATCAGCCCCAGCATTTT.

The chain recombines TRBV7-3 with TRBJ2-1; 12 positions match TRBD1. This CDR3 spans 16 amino acids. The germline CDR1 and CDR2 sequences are SGHTA and FQGTGA. V trimming: 6 bases; J trimming: 8 bases; junction bases outside the gene matches: 11. The DNA of the CDR3 is TGTGCCAGCAGTTCCATACCAGGGACAGGGGGCGATGAGCAGTTCTTC. This translates into CASSSIPGTGGDEQFF.

This chain joins TRBV29-1 and TRBJ1-5, with TRBD1 matching 9 bases. V trimming: 6 bases; J trimming: 9 bases; junction bases outside the gene matches: 12. The CDR3 runs 14 residues. The germline gives CDR1 SQVTM, CDR2 ANQGSEA. The CDR3: CSVQQGAGSGPQHF. The DNA of the CDR3 is TGCAGCGTCCAACAGGGGGCGGGAAGTGGGCCCCAGCATTTT.

V and J are TRBV6-5 and TRBJ2-1; possibly TRBD2 for D (8 bases). Trimming removed 5 bases from V and 8 bases from J, with 19 bases in between. Germline V gives CDR1 MNHEY, CDR2 SVGAGI. The length of the CDR3 is 15 residues. The CDR3, as DNA: TGTGCCAGCAGTGGCGGGACAGCGGGAGTCGATGAGCAGTTCTTC. Translated: CASSGGTAGVDEQFF.

The rearrangement joins TRBV11-3 to TRBJ2-7; 7 bases match TRBD1. The ends lost 8 bases at V and 5 bases at J; junction bases unmatched: 3. This CDR3 is built from 11 residues. CDR1 SGHNT and CDR2 YENEEA come from the germline V gene. The CDR3 loop reads CASADRDEQYF. The CDR3 DNA follows: TGTGCCAGCGCAGACAGGGACGAGCAGTACTTC.

About this clone: An end of the junction does not agree with germline; a read error may underlie this. This rearrangement joins TRBV20-1 to TRBJ1-4, with D hard to call. Germline CDR1 DFQATT, CDR2 SNEGSKA (reference sequence). The CDR3 loop spans 10 amino acids. CDR3 bases: TGCAGTGCTTCTAGATCCAGCACCCATTTT. As protein: CSASRSSTHF.

V gene TRBV2 combines with J gene TRBJ2-7; no definite D call. The V gene's germline CDR1 is SNHLY and CDR2 FYNNEI. Trimming pared 9 bases from V and 0 bases from J, leaving 9 bases between. The CDR3 runs to 12 residues. DNA of the CDR3: TGTGCCAGTCGACTCAGCTCCTACGAGCAGTACTTC. This sequence encodes CASRLSSYEQYF.

The rearrangement links TRBV5-1 to TRBJ2-7, with D maybe TRBD2 (5 bases). The V gene's germline CDR1 is SGHRS and CDR2 YFSETQ. The CDR3 length is 16 residues. V dropped 0 bases and J dropped 7 bases, with 20 bases sitting between them. In DNA form, the CDR3 reads TGCGCCAGCAGCTTGGTCGGGCAGGTGAGCCGGGAAGAGCAGTACTTC. As protein: CASSLVGQVSREEQYF.